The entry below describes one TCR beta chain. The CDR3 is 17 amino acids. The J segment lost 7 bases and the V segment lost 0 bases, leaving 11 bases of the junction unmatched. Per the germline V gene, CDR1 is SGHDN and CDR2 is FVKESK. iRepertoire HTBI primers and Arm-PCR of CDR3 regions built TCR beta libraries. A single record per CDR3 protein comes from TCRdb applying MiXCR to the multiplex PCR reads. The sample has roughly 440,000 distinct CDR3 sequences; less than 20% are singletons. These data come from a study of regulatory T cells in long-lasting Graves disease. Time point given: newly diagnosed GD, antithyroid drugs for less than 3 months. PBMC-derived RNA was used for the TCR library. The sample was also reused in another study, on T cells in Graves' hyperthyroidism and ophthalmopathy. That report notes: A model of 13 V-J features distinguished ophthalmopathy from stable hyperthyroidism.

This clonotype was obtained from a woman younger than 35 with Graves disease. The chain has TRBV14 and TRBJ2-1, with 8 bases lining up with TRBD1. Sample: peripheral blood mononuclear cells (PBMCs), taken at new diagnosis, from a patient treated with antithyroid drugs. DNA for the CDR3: TGTGCCAGCAGCCAAGATTTTTGGGGAGGACAGGGAAATGAGCAGTTCTTC. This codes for CASSQDFWGGQGNEQFF.